Listed below are T cell receptor beta chains from one sample, sequenced in a study of identical twins. TCRdb itself ran the 5' RACE reads through MiXCR, one entry per CDR3 protein. The sample consists of 1.5 million to 2 million distinct CDR3 sequences, less than 35% of them appearing once. The sequenced material came from cord blood. These receptors all come from a newborn girl in good health. The CDR3 runs from the conserved cysteine through the conserved F or W. The order of the fields is J gene, clone size, V gene, D gene, CDR3 DNA, CDR3 protein. The D gene is left open where the match is weak. Where a row states a size, it is once, few, many or the class of an expanded clone; other rows omit it.

TRBJ1-6	.	TRBV5-5	.	TGTGCCAGCAGCTTGGCCGTGGGGTTATGGTCACCCCTCCACTTT	CASSLAVGLWSPLHF
TRBJ1-2	.	TRBV18	TRBD1	TGTGCCAGCTCGCGTCAGGGGGCGCCTAACTATGGCTACACCTTC	CASSRQGAPNYGYTF
TRBJ2-3	many	TRBV28	.	TGTGCCAGCAGTACAGGGATCGATACGCAGTATTTT	CASSTGIDTQYF
TRBJ2-1	.	TRBV12-3/TRBV12-4	.	TGTGCCAGCAGTTTTAGACCCGGTGTCGTCTACAATGAGCAGTTCTTC	CASSFRPGVVYNEQFF
TRBJ2-7	few	TRBV3-1	.	TGTGCCAGCAGCCAAGAGGTGCAGGCCTACGAGCAGTACTTC	CASSQEVQAYEQYF
TRBJ1-5	few	TRBV10-3	TRBD1	TGTGCCCCTCGGACAGGGAAAGCCACCTATAGCAATCAGCCCCAGCATTTT	CAPRTGKATYSNQPQHF
TRBJ2-5	.	TRBV6-2/TRBV6-3	.	TGTGCCAGCAGTTACTCCCGGGCTCCGCAAGAGACCCAGTACTTC	CASSYSRAPQETQYF
TRBJ1-5	.	TRBV21-1	.	TGTGCCAGCAGCAATTCGGAGAGGGGGGGGAGCAATCAGCCCCAGCATTTT	CASSNSERGGSNQPQHF
TRBJ1-2	.	TRBV4-2	TRBD1	TGTTCCAGCAGCCAGGGACATCCCAGGACAGGAGACTTCTATGGCTACACCTTC	CSSSQGHPRTGDFYGYTF
TRBJ2-1	.	TRBV7-9	TRBD2	TGTGCCAGCAGCTTCACCGTGACTAGCGGCAACAATGAGCAGTTCTTC	CASSFTVTSGNNEQFF
TRBJ1-2	few	TRBV20-1	TRBD1	TGCAGTGCTCCGGACAGGTCCCAGGGATATGGCTACACCTTC	CSAPDRSQGYGYTF
TRBJ2-3	.	TRBV28	TRBD1	TGTGCCAGCACCTTGAGACAGGGGCGCGGCACAGATACGCAGTATTTT	CASTLRQGRGTDTQYF
TRBJ2-7	many	TRBV11-2	.	TGTGCCAGCAGCTACCTCGCCGGAGGACGCCTTAGACTCTACGAGCAGTACTTC	CASSYLAGGRLRLYEQYF
TRBJ2-3	once	TRBV7-9	.	TGTGCCAGCAGCTCGGATAGTAGGAGGGCAGATACGCAGTATTTT	CASSSDSRRADTQYF
TRBJ2-7	few	TRBV3-1	.	TGTGCCAGCAGCCAAGGGTCGGGCTACTACGAGCAGTACTTC	CASSQGSGYYEQYF
TRBJ1-5	.	TRBV6-1	.	TGTGCCAGCAGTGACGGAAAAAATCAGCCCCAGCATTTT	CASSDGKNQPQHF
TRBJ2-1	few	TRBV11-2	.	TGTGCCAGCAGCCTCCGGGACTCGCGATTTGGTAATGAGCAGTTCTTC	CASSLRDSRFGNEQFF
TRBJ2-7	few	TRBV13	.	TGTGCCAGCAGCTTAGGACAGGGACTAGAGCAGTACTTC	CASSLGQGLEQYF
TRBJ2-5	.	TRBV29-1	.	TGCAGCGTTGAAGATCAAACCGCTTGGGACGAAGAGACCCAGTACTTC	CSVEDQTAWDEETQYF
TRBJ1-4	few	TRBV7-2	TRBD1	TGTGCCAGCAGCTTAGTCCAGGGGGCTGGTAATGAAAAACTGTTTTTT	CASSLVQGAGNEKLFF
TRBJ1-2	.	TRBV7-9	TRBD1	TGTGCCAGCAGCATAATACCCGGGACAGGGGGCGATGGCTACACCTTC	CASSIIPGTGGDGYTF
TRBJ2-2	once	TRBV7-7	.	TGTGCTAGCAGCTTATACTCGTGGGAGCGGGCCCTCGCCGGGGAGCTGTTTTTT	CASSLYSWERALAGELFF
TRBJ1-6	few	TRBV25-1	.	TGTGCCAGCAGTGGAAGGTTTAATTCACCCCTCCACTTT	CASSGRFNSPLHF
TRBJ2-3	.	TRBV7-9	TRBD2	TGTGCCAGCGGACTAGCCTCAAGTAGCACAGATACGCAGTATTTT	CASGLASSSTDTQYF
TRBJ1-5	few	TRBV2	.	TGTGCCAGCAGTGCGGGATACAATCAGCCCCAGCATTTT	CASSAGYNQPQHF
TRBJ2-1	few	TRBV13	.	TGTGCCAGCAGCTTACGGACTAACCAAGAGACCCAGTTCTTC	CASSLRTNQETQFF
TRBJ2-7	many	TRBV7-9	.	TGTGCCAGCAGTTTAGAGTATTACGAGCAGTACTTC	CASSLEYYEQYF
TRBJ1-6	.	TRBV28	.	TGTGCCAGCAGTTTATTAGGACGGGGTGCGGGCTCCTATAATTCACCCCTCCACTTT	CASSLLGRGAGSYNSPLHF
TRBJ1-4	.	TRBV7-6	.	TGTGCCAGCAGCTTAGAAGAAAGGCAGGGAAAACTGTTTTTT	CASSLEERQGKLFF
TRBJ2-7	.	TRBV4-2	.	TGTGCCAGCAGCCAACAGAGCGGGCCTTCATCCTACGAGCAGTACTTC	CASSQQSGPSSYEQYF